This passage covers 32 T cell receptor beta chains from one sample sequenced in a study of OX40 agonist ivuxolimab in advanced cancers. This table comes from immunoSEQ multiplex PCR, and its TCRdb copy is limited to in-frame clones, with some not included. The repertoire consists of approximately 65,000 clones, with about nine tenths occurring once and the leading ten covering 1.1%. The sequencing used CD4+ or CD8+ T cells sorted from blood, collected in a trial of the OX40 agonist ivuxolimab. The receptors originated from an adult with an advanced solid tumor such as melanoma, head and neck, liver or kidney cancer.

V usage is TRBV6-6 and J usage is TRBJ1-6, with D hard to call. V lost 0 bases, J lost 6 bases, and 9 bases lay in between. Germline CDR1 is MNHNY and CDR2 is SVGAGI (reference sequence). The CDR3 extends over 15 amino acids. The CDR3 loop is CASSYSKGGNSPLHF. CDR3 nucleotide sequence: TGTGCCAGCAGTTACTCGAAAGGAGGTAATTCACCCCTCCACTTT.

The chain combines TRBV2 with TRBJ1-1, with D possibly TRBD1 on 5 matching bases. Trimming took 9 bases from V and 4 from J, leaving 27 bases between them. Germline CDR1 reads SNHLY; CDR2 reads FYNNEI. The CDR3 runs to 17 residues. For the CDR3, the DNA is TGTGCCAGTAAATCCACAACGGGTGCAGGGAGGAGCACTGAAGCTTTCTTT. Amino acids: CASKSTTGAGRSTEAFF.

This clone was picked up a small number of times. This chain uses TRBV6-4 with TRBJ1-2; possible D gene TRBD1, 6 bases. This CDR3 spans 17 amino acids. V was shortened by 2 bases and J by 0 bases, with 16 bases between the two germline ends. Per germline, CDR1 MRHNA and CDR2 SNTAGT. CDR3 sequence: CASSDTGQYPANYGYTF. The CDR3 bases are TGTGCCAGCAGTGACACTGGACAGTACCCAGCTAACTATGGCTACACCTTC.

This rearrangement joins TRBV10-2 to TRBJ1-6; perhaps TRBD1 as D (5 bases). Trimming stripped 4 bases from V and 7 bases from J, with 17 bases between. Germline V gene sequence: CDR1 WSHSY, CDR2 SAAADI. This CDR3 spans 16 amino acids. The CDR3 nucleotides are TGCGCCAGCAGTGTCACCAGGGTTGAGGGGAATTCACCCCTCCACTTT. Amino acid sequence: CASSVTRVEGNSPLHF.

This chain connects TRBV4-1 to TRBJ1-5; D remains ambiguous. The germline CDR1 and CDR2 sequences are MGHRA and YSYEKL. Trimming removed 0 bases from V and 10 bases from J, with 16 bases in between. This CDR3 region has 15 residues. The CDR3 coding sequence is TGCGCCAGCAGCCAAGACAATGGCGGACTGAGACCCCAGCATTTT. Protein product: CASSQDNGGLRPQHF.

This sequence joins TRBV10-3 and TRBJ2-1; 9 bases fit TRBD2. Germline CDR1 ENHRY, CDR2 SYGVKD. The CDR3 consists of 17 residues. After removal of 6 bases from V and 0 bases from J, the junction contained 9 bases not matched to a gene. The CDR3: CAIRPSGTGTSYNEQFF. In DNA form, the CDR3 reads TGTGCCATCAGACCTAGCGGGACCGGCACCTCCTACAATGAGCAGTTCTTC.

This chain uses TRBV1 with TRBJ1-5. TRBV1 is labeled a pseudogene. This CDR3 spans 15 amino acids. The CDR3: CTSSQEEGRHQPQHF. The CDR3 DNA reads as TGCACCAGCAGCCAAGAAGAGGGGCGGCATCAGCCCCAGCATTTT.

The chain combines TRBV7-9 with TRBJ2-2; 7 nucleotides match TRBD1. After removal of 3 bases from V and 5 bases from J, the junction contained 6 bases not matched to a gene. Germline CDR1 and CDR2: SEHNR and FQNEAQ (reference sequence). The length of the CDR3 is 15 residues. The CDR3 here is CASSFRDSPTGELFF. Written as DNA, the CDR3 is TGTGCCAGCAGCTTCCGGGACAGTCCAACCGGGGAGCTGTTTTTT.

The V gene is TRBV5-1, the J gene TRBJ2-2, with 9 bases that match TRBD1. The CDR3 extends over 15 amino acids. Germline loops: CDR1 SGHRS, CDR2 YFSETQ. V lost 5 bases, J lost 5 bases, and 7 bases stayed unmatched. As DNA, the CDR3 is TGCGCCAGCAGTTCAGGGACAGGGCGGACCGGGGAGCTGTTTTTT. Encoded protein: CASSSGTGRTGELFF.

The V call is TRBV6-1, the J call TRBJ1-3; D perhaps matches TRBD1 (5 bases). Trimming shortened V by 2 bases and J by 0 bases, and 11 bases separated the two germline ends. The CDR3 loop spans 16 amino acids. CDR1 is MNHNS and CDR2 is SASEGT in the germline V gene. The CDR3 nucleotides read TGTGCCAGCAGTGAATCGCAGGGAATCTCTGGAAACACCATATATTTT. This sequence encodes CASSESQGISGNTIYF.

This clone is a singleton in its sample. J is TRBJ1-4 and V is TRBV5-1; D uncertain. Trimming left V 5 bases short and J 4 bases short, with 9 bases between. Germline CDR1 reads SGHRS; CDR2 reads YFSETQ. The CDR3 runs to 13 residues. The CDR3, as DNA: TGCGCCAGCAGTAAGGACCTTAATGAAAAACTGTTTTTT. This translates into CASSKDLNEKLFF.

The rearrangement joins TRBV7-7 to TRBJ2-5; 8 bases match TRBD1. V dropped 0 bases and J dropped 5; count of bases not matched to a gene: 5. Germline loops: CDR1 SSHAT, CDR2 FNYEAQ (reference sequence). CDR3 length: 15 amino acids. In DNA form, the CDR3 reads TGTGCCAGCAGCTTAGCGGACAGGGCCTACGAGACCCAGTACTTC. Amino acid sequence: CASSLADRAYETQYF.

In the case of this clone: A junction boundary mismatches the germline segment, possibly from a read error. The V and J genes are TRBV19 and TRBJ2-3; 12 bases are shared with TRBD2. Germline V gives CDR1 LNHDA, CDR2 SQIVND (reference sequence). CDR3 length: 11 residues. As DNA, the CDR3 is TGTGCCACCTACCTAGCGGGGGGGCTATTTTTT. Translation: CATYLAGGLFF. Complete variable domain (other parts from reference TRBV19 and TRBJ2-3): DGGITQSPKYLFRKEGQNVTLSCEQNLNHDAMYWYRQDPGQGLRLIYYSQIVNDFQKGDIAEGYSVSREKKESFPLTVTSAQKNPTAFYLCATYLAGGLFFGPGTRLTVL.

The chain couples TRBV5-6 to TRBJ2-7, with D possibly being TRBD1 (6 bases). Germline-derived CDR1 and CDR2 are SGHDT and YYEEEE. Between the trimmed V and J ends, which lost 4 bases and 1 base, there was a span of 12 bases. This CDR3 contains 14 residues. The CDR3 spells CASSPQGRSYEQYF. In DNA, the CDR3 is TGTGCCAGCAGCCCACAGGGTCGGTCCTACGAGCAGTACTTC.

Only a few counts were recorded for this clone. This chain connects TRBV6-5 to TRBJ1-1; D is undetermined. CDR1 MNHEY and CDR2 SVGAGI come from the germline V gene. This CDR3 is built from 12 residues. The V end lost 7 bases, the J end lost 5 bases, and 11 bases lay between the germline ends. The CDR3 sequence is CASMQVGTEAFF. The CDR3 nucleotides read TGTGCCAGCATGCAGGTTGGGACTGAAGCTTTCTTT.

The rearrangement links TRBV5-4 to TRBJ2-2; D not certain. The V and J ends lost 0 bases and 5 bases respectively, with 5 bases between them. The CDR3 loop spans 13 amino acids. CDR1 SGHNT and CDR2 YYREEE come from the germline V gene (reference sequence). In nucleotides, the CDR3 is TGTGCCAGCAGCTTGGGGGGAACCGGGGAGCTGTTTTTT. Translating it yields CASSLGGTGELFF. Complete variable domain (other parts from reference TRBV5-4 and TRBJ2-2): ETGVTQSPTHLIKTRGQQVTLRCSSQSGHNTVSWYQQALGQGPQFIFQYYREEENGRGNFPPRFSGLQFPNYSSELNVNALELDDSALYLCASSLGGTGELFFGEGSRLTVL.

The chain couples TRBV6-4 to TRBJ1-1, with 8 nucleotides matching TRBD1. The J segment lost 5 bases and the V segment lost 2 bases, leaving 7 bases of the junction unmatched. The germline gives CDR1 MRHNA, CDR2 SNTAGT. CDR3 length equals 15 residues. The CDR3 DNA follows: TGTGCCAGCAGTGACACCCAGGGGGCGCGGACTGAAGCTTTCTTT. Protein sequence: CASSDTQGARTEAFF.

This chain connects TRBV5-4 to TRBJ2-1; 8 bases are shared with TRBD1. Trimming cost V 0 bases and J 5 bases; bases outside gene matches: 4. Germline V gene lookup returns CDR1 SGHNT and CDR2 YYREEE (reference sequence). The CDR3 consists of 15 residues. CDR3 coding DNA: TGTGCCAGCAGCTTGGCGACAGGGGTGGACAATGAGCAGTTCTTC. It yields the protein CASSLATGVDNEQFF. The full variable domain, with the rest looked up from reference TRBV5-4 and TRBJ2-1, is ETGVTQSPTHLIKTRGQQVTLRCSSQSGHNTVSWYQQALGQGPQFIFQYYREEENGRGNFPPRFSGLQFPNYSSELNVNALELDDSALYLCASSLATGVDNEQFFGPGTRLTVL.

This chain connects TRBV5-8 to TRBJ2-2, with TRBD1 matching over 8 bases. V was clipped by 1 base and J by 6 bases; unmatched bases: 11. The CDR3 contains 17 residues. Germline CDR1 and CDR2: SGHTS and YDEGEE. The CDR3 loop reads CASSLRLTGDLAGELFF. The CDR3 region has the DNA TGTGCCAGCAGCTTGCGACTGACAGGGGATTTGGCCGGGGAGCTGTTTTTT.

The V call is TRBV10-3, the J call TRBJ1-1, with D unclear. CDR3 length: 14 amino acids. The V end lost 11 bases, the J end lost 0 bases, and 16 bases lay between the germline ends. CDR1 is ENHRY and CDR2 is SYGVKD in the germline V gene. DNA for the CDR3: TGTGCCGCCTGGGTAGGGCAGATGAACACTGAAGCTTTCTTT. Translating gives CAAWVGQMNTEAFF.

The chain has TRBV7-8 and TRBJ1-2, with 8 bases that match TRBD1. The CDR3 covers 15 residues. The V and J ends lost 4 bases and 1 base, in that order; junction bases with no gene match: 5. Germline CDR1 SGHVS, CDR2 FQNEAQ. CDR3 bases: TGTGCCAGCAGCTGGACAGGGCGGAGTAACTATGGCTACACCTTC. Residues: CASSWTGRSNYGYTF.

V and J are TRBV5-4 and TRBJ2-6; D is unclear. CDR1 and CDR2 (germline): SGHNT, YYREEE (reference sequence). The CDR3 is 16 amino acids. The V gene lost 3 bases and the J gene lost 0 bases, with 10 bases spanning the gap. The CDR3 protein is CASSSRPYSGANVLTF. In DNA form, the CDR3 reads TGTGCCAGCAGCTCTCGACCATACTCTGGGGCCAACGTCCTGACTTTC.

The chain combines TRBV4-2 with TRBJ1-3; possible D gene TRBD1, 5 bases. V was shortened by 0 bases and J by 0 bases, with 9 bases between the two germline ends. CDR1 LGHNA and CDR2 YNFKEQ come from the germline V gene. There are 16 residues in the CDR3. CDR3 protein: CASSQEQATSGNTIYF. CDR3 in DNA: TGTGCCAGCAGCCAAGAACAGGCCACCTCTGGAAACACCATATATTTT.

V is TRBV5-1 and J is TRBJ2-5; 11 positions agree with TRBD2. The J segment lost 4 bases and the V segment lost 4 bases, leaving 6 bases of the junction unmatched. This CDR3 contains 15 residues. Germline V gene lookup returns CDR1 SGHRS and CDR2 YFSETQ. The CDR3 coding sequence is TGCGCCAGCAGCAATAGCGGGGGGGCCGGAGAGACCCAGTACTTC. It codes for CASSNSGGAGETQYF.

CDR3 amino acids: CASSWGQSEQYF. CDR3 nucleotides: TGTGCCAGCAGCTGGGGACAAAGCGAGCAGTACTTC. J is TRBJ2-7 and V is TRBV5-6; possible D gene TRBD1, 6 bases. The germline V and J ends were trimmed by 3 bases and 6 bases, with 10 bases remaining between them. This CDR3 has 12 amino acids. Germline CDR1 reads SGHDT; CDR2 reads YYEEEE.

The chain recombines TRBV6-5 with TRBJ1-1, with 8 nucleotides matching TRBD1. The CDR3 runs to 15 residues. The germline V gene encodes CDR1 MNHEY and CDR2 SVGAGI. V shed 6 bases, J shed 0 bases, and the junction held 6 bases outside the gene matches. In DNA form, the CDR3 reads TGTGCCAGCAGAGCCGGACAGGGTCTGAACACTGAAGCTTTCTTT. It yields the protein CASRAGQGLNTEAFF.

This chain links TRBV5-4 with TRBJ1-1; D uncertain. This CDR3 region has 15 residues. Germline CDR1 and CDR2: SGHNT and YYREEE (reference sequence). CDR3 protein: CAIRPSPALNTEAFF. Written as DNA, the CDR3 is TGTGCAATTAGGCCCTCCCCGGCGCTGAACACTGAAGCTTTCTTT.

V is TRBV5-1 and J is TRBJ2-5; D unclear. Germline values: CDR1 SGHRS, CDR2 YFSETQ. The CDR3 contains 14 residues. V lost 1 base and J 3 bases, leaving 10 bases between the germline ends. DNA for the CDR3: TGCGCCAGCAGCTTGAGTTCGAGCGAAGAGACCCAGTACTTC. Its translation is CASSLSSSEETQYF.

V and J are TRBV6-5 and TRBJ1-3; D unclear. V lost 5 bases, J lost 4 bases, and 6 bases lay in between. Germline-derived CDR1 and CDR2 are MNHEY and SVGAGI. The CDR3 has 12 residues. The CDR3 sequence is CASSRTGNTIYF. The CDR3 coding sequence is TGTGCCAGCAGTAGGACGGGAAACACCATATATTTT.

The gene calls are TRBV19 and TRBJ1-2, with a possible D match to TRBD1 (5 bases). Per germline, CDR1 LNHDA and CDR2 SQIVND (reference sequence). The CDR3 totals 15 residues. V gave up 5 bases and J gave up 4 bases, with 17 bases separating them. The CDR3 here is CASSARDLAGYGYTF. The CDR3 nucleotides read TGTGCCAGTAGTGCAAGGGACCTCGCAGGCTATGGCTACACCTTC.

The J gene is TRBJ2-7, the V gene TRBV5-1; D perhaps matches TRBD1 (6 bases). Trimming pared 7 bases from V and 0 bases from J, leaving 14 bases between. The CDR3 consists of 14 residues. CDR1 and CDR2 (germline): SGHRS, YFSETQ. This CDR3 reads CASRQWGPSYEQYF. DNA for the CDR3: TGCGCCAGCCGCCAATGGGGGCCCTCCTACGAGCAGTACTTC.

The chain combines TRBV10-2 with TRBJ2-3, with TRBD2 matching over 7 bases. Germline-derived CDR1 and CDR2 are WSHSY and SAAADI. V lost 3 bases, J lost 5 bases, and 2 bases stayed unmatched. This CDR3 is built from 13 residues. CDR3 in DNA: TGCGCCAGCAGTGAAGCGGGGAGAGATACGCAGTATTTT. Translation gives CASSEAGRDTQYF.